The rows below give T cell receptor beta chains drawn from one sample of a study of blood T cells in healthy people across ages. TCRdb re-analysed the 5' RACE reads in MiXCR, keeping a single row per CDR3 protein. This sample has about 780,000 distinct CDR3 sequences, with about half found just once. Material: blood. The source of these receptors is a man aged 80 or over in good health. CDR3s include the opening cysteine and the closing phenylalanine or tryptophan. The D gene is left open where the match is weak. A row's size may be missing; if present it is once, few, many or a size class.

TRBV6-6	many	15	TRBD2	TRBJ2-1	CASSYLSLAGGEQFF	TGTGCCAGCAGTTACCTATCGCTAGCGGGAGGTGAGCAGTTCTTC
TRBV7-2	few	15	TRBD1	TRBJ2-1	CASSSQGALGNEQFF	TGTGCCAGCAGCTCACAGGGGGCGCTGGGAAATGAGCAGTTCTTC
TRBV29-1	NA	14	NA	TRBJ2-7	CSVEWADNTYEQYF	TGCAGCGTTGAGTGGGCGGACAATACCTACGAGCAGTACTTC
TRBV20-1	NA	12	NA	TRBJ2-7	CSASAASYEQYF	TGCAGTGCTAGTGCAGCTTCCTACGAGCAGTACTTC
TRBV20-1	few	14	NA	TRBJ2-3	CSASFGRGTDTQYF	TGCAGTGCTAGTTTTGGGAGGGGGACAGATACGCAGTATTTT
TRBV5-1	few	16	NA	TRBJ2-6	CASREGETSGANVLTF	TGCGCCAGCAGGGAAGGAGAAACCTCTGGGGCCAACGTCCTGACTTTC
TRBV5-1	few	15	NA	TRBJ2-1	CASSLVANAYNEQFF	TGCGCCAGCAGCTTGGTAGCAAACGCCTACAATGAGCAGTTCTTC
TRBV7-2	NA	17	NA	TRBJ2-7	CASSLYGSTPERNEQYF	TGTGCCAGCAGCTTATATGGTAGCACTCCTGAGAGGAATGAGCAGTACTTC
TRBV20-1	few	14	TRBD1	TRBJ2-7	CSARGGTGLSEQYF	TGCAGTGCTAGAGGGGGGACAGGGCTGAGCGAGCAGTACTTC
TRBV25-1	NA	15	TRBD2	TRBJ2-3	CASSSLAGQGDTQYF	TGTGCCAGCAGCTCCTTAGCGGGGCAAGGAGATACGCAGTATTTT
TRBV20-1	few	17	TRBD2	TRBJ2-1	CSARGPGLAGVGNEQFF	TGCAGTGCTAGAGGTCCGGGACTAGCGGGAGTCGGCAATGAGCAGTTCTTC
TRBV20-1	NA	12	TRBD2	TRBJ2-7	CSAMGLVPEQYF	TGCAGTGCTATGGGACTAGTGCCCGAGCAGTACTTC
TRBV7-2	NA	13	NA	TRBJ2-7	CASSLEVRGEQYF	TGTGCCAGCAGCTTAGAGGTTCGGGGCGAGCAGTACTTC
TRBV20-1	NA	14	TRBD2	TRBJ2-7	CSARDSGNAYEQYF	TGCAGTGCTAGGGATAGCGGGAACGCCTACGAGCAGTACTTC
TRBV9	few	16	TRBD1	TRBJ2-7	CASSDPGTGLSYEQYF	TGTGCCAGCAGCGATCCCGGGACAGGGCTCTCCTACGAGCAGTACTTC
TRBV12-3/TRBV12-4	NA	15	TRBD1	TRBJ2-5	CASTEYNRGKETQYF	TGTGCCAGCACTGAGTATAACAGGGGAAAAGAGACCCAGTACTTC
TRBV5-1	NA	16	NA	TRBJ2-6	CASSWESVSGANVLTF	TGCGCCAGCAGCTGGGAATCCGTCTCTGGGGCCAACGTCCTGACTTTC
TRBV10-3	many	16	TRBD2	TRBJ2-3	CAISETSGPSTDTQYF	TGTGCCATCAGTGAGACTAGCGGGCCTTCCACAGATACGCAGTATTTT
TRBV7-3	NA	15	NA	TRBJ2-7	CASSLGSAVPYEQYF	TGTGCCAGCAGCTTAGGTTCGGCAGTACCCTACGAGCAGTACTTC
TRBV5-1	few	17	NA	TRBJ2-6	CASSKGPLGSGANVLTF	TGCGCCAGCAGCAAGGGGCCCCTGGGCTCTGGGGCCAACGTCCTGACTTTC
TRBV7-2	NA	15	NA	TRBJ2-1	CASSLAMGRYNERFF	TGTGCCAGCAGCTTAGCCATGGGACGCTACAATGAGCGGTTCTTC
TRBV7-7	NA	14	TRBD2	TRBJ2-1	CASSRLAGVDEQFF	TGTGCTAGCAGTCGACTAGCGGGAGTTGATGAGCAGTTCTTC